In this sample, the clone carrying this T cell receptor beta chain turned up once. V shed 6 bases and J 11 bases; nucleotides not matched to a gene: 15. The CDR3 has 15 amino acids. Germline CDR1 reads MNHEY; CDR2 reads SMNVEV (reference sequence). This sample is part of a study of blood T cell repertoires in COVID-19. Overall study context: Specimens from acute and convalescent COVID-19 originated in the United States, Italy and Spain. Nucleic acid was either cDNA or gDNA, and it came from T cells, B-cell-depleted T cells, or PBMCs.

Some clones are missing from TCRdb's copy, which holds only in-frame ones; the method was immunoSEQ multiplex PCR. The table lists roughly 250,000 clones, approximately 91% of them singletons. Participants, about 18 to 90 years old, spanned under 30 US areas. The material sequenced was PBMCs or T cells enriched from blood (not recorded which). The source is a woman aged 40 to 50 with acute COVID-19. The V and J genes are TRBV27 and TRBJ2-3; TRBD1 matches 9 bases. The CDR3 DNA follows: TGTGCCAGCAGGCGGCATGGGGTTGAGGGACAGGGGCAGTATTTT. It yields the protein CASRRHGVEGQGQYF.